The 24 T cell receptor beta chains below come from one sample, sequenced in a study of graft-versus-host responses after intestinal transplantation. Using immunoSEQ multiplex PCR, the repertoire was profiled, and TCRdb retains in-frame clones only, with some absent. The data hold 55,000 to 75,000 clones, with 84% observed a single time. The antigens of these receptors remain unknown. Here the sequenced sample was unstimulated CD4+ T cells sorted from spleen or lymph node cells, taken before transplant. The receptors here all came from a human donor who was the organ donor for an intestinal transplant.

V gene TRBV10-3 combines with J gene TRBJ2-7; 9 bases line up with TRBD2. The CDR3 spans 15 residues. Germline trimming cut 7 bases from V and 0 bases from J; bases unmatched to any gene: 7. CDR1 and CDR2 (germline): ENHRY, SYGVKD. CDR3 loop: CAIKGGGADSYEQYV. DNA for the CDR3: TGTGCCATCAAAGGCGGGGGGGCCGACTCCTACGAGCAGTACGTC.

The chain combines TRBV6-5 with TRBJ1-1; D is unresolved. Germline V lookup: CDR1 MNHEY, CDR2 SVGAGI. The ends were cut back, 5 bases at V and 3 bases at J, with 10 bases in the middle. The CDR3 loop spans 13 amino acids. CDR3 DNA: TGTGCCAGCAGTGAGGTGAGGGACACTGAAGCTTTCTTT. Its translation: CASSEVRDTEAFF.

The chain couples TRBV5-1 to TRBJ1-3; D unresolved. Germline-derived CDR1 and CDR2 are SGHRS and YFSETQ. The V gene lost 4 bases and the J gene lost 0 bases, with 5 bases spanning the gap. The CDR3 sequence is 13 residues long. CDR3 nucleotides: TGCGCCAGCAGCGGCCTCTCTGGAAACACCATATATTTT. It codes for CASSGLSGNTIYF.

The chain recombines TRBV19 with TRBJ1-5; TRBD1 agrees at 8 bases. From germline, CDR1 is LNHDA and CDR2 SQIVND (reference sequence). The CDR3 consists of 14 residues. J lost 4 bases, V lost 7 bases, and 6 bases had no gene match. CDR3 protein: CASTDRGGNQPQHF. CDR3 sequence (DNA): TGTGCCAGTACCGACAGGGGAGGAAATCAGCCCCAGCATTTT.

The V gene is TRBV18, the J gene TRBJ2-3, with D perhaps matching TRBD2 (6 bases). The V end was cut by 10 bases, the J end by 1 base, with 15 bases between. CDR3 length equals 14 residues. Germline V gene data show CDR1 as KGHSH and CDR2 as LQKENI. The DNA of the CDR3 is TGTGCCAACGCACTCCCGGGGGGCACAGATACGCAGTATTTT. This gives the protein CANALPGGTDTQYF.

The chain carries TRBV6-1 and TRBJ2-6; D unclear. The germline V gene encodes CDR1 MNHNS and CDR2 SASEGT. The V end was cut by 2 bases, the J end by 0 bases, with 5 bases between. The CDR3 is 15 residues long. The CDR3 region has the DNA TGTGCCAGCAGTGAATCCAGCTCTGGGGCCAACGTCCTGACTTTC. This gives the protein CASSESSSGANVLTF.

This chain joins TRBV7-2 and TRBJ1-6; 9 bases map to TRBD1. With 1 base clipped from V and 11 bases from J, the junction kept 12 bases outside the gene matches. The CDR3 extends over 17 amino acids. Per the germline V gene, CDR1 is SGHTA and CDR2 is FQGNSA. The CDR3 DNA is TGTGCCAGCAGCTTAGATCCGGGACAGGGCTTCGGGCCACCCCTCCACTTT. It is translated as CASSLDPGQGFGPPLHF.

This chain joins TRBV7-2 and TRBJ2-1; TRBD2 matches 11 bases. The J segment lost 6 bases and the V segment lost 5 bases, leaving 6 bases of the junction unmatched. This CDR3 spans 15 amino acids. The germline V gene encodes CDR1 SGHTA and CDR2 FQGNSA. The chain's CDR3 is CASSPELAGANEQFF. Written as DNA, the CDR3 is TGTGCCAGCAGCCCGGAACTAGCGGGGGCCAATGAGCAGTTCTTC.

This rearrangement joins TRBV7-8 to TRBJ1-3; 10 bases align to TRBD1. In germline, CDR1 is SGHVS, CDR2 FQNEAQ. The CDR3 runs 19 residues. J was trimmed by 4 bases and V by 0 bases; bases with no gene match: 12. For the CDR3, the DNA is TGTGCCAGCAGCTTAGCTAAGGCTCCAGGACAGGGGGTCGGAAACACCATATATTTT. It codes for CASSLAKAPGQGVGNTIYF.

With regard to this clone: This sample includes further DNA sequences coding for the same CDR3. The V call is TRBV7-6, the J call TRBJ1-5; tentatively, D is TRBD1 (5 bases). Trimming took 2 bases from V and 5 from J, leaving 7 bases between them. The CDR3 runs to 13 residues. CDR1 is SGHVS and CDR2 is FNYEAQ in the germline V gene. CDR3 coding DNA: TGTGCCAGCAGCTTAAACAGGCATCAGCCCCAGCATTTT. This encodes CASSLNRHQPQHF.

The chain links TRBV5-4 to TRBJ2-5, with 8 bases lining up with TRBD1. The ends lost 4 bases at V and 1 base at J; junction bases unmatched: 6. Germline CDR1 SGHNT, CDR2 YYREEE (reference sequence). The CDR3 contains 15 residues. The CDR3 reads CASSTLGQGQETQYF. In DNA form, the CDR3 reads TGTGCCAGCAGCACCCTTGGACAGGGCCAAGAGACCCAGTACTTC.

This clone has just a few counts. The chain uses TRBV4-3 and TRBJ2-6; D gene ambiguous. Trimming took off 2 bases at V and 8 bases at J, with 4 bases between the two ends. The CDR3 loop spans 12 amino acids. The germline V gene encodes CDR1 LGHNA and CDR2 YSLEER. This CDR3 reads CASSQSSNVLTF. CDR3 sequence (DNA): TGCGCCAGCAGCCAATCATCCAACGTCCTGACTTTC.

The V and J genes are TRBV9 and TRBJ2-3; possible D gene TRBD1, 6 bases. The germline V gene has CDR1 SGDLS and CDR2 YYNGEE. Trimming cost V 2 bases and J 0 bases, with 10 bases left between them. The CDR3 extends over 15 amino acids. The CDR3 loop reads CASSVDRSSTDTQYF. The CDR3, as DNA: TGTGCCAGCAGCGTTGACAGGTCTAGCACAGATACGCAGTATTTT.

This clone appeared once. This chain uses TRBV6-1 with TRBJ2-1; 11 bases line up with TRBD2. The germline gives CDR1 MNHNS, CDR2 SASEGT. Trimming took 4 bases from V and 9 from J; bases not matched to a gene: 14. This CDR3 has 17 residues. CDR3 sequence reads: CASSGGLLAGESGEQFF. CDR3 sequence (DNA): TGTGCCAGCAGTGGGGGGCTACTAGCGGGGGAAAGTGGTGAGCAGTTCTTC.

V usage is TRBV11-2 and J usage is TRBJ1-3; D gene uncertain. Germline V lookup: CDR1 SGHAT, CDR2 FQNNGV. V was shortened by 5 bases and J by 8 bases, with 16 bases between the two germline ends. The CDR3 consists of 14 residues. The DNA for the CDR3 is TGTGCCAGCAGCCTCGACGGACGGGGAGACACCATATATTTT. It encodes CASSLDGRGDTIYF.

The V gene is TRBV5-5, the J gene TRBJ1-4, with a weak D call TRBD1 (5 bases). Germline lookup yields CDR1 SGHKS and CDR2 YYEKEE (reference sequence). CDR3 size: 16 residues. Deletions cut 0 bases from V and 3 bases from J, with 12 bases between. CDR3 loop: CASSLGTGYPNEKLFF. CDR3 DNA: TGTGCCAGCAGCTTGGGCACAGGCTACCCTAATGAAAAACTGTTTTTT.

The gene calls are TRBV7-2 and TRBJ1-3, with D possibly being TRBD1 (6 bases). Germline V lookup: CDR1 SGHTA, CDR2 FQGNSA. The CDR3 sequence is 15 residues long. With 3 bases removed from V and 6 bases from J, the gap between germline ends came to 15 bases. CDR3 coding DNA: TGTGCCAGCAGCTTTAGGGGGGGCCCTGAAAACACCATATATTTT. Protein sequence: CASSFRGGPENTIYF. Variable domain in full (rest from reference TRBV7-2 and TRBJ1-3): GAGVSQSPSNKVTEKGKDVELRCDPISGHTALYWYRQSLGQGLEFLIYFQGNSAPDKSGLPSDRFSAERTGGSVSTLTIQRTQQEDSAVYLCASSFRGGPENTIYFGEGSWLTVV.

The chain couples TRBV5-1 to TRBJ1-1, with D tentatively TRBD1 (5 bases). The CDR3 runs 15 residues. Looked up from germline, CDR1 is SGHRS and CDR2 is YFSETQ. The ends were cut back, 4 bases at V and 0 bases at J, with 13 bases in the middle. The CDR3 sequence: CASSKGPLMNTEAFF. CDR3 sequence (DNA): TGCGCCAGCAGCAAGGGGCCCCTCATGAACACTGAAGCTTTCTTT.

This rearrangement joins TRBV13 to TRBJ2-3; 11 bases fit TRBD2. V lost 3 bases, J lost 6 bases, and 2 bases stayed unmatched. CDR1 and CDR2 from the germline V gene are PRHDT and FYEKMQ (reference sequence). The CDR3 is made up of 14 amino acids. CDR3 DNA: TGTGCCAGCAGCTTTAGCGGGGGGGTGGATACGCAGTATTTT. Translated: CASSFSGGVDTQYF. The full variable domain, its missing parts supplied by reference TRBV13 and TRBJ2-3, is AAGVIQSPRHLIKEKRETATLKCYPIPRHDTVYWYQQGPGQDPQFLISFYEKMQSDKGSIPDRFSAQQFSDYHSELNMSSLELGDSALYFCASSFSGGVDTQYFGPGTRLTVL.

Only a few counts were recorded for this clone. This chain links TRBV27 with TRBJ1-3; no reliable D call. Germline V gene sequence: CDR1 MNHEY, CDR2 SMNVEV (reference sequence). Trimming removed 2 bases at V and 0 bases at J, with 11 bases between. The CDR3 runs to 16 residues. CDR3 loop: CASSLGRPHSGNTIYF. CDR3 nucleotides: TGTGCCAGCAGTTTAGGCAGGCCACACTCTGGAAACACCATATATTTT.

The chain is built from TRBV14 and TRBJ2-1; 8 bases fit TRBD2. This CDR3 is 14 amino acids long. J was trimmed by 7 bases and V by 1 base; bases with no gene match: 3. Germline V lookup: CDR1 SGHDN, CDR2 FVKESK. The CDR3 bases are TGTGCCAGCAGCCAAGCGGGGGGGCTGAATGAGCAGTTCTTC. This translates into CASSQAGGLNEQFF.

The chain uses TRBV5-1 and TRBJ2-3; 8 nucleotides agree with TRBD2. The V gene's germline CDR1 is SGHRS and CDR2 YFSETQ. The CDR3 contains 16 residues. Trimming cost V 0 bases and J 0 bases; bases outside gene matches: 3. The CDR3 DNA follows: TGCGCCAGCAGCTTGGATGTAGCGGGGAGCACAGATACGCAGTATTTT. Its protein product is CASSLDVAGSTDTQYF.

The chain joins TRBV7-9 to TRBJ1-5, with a tentative D call TRBD1 (6 bases). CDR3 length: 16 residues. Trimming cost V 5 bases and J 1 base, with 15 bases left between them. Germline CDR1 is SEHNR and CDR2 is FQNEAQ (reference sequence). CDR3 region: CASSPFLGQSNQPQHF. The DNA of the CDR3 is TGTGCCAGCAGCCCGTTCCTTGGACAGAGCAATCAGCCCCAGCATTTT. The variable domain in full, completed from reference TRBV7-9 and TRBJ1-5, reads DTGVSQNPRHKITKRGQNVTFRCDPISEHNRLYWYRQTLGQGPEFLTYFQNEAQLEKSRLLSDRFSAERPKGSFSTLEIQRTEQGDSAMYLCASSPFLGQSNQPQHFGDGTRLSIL.

The rearrangement uses TRBV7-2 and TRBJ1-6, with D hard to call. The germline V gene has CDR1 SGHTA and CDR2 FQGNSA. With 5 bases removed from V and 6 bases from J, the gap between germline ends came to 14 bases. The CDR3 covers 15 residues. The CDR3 region has the DNA TGTGCCAGCAGCGCCGTCGGAGGGTTTAATTCACCCCTCCACTTT. Its translation is CASSAVGGFNSPLHF.